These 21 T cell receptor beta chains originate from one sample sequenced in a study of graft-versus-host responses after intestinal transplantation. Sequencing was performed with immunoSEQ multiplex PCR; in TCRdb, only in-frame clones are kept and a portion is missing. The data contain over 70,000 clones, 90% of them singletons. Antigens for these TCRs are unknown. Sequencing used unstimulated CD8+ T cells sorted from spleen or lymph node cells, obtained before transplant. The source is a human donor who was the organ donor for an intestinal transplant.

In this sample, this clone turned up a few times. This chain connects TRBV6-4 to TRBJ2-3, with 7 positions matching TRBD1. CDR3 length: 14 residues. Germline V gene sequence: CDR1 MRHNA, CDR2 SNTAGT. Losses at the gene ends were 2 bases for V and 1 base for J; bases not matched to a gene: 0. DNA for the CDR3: TGTGCCAGCAGTGACACAGGGGGCACAGATACGCAGTATTTT. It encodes CASSDTGGTDTQYF.

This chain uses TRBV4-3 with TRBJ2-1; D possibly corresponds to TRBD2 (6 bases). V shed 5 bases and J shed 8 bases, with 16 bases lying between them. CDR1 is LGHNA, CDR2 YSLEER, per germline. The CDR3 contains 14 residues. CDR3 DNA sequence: TGCGCCAGCAGCTTCCGGGACTCGTCGTATGAGCAGTTCTTC. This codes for CASSFRDSSYEQFF.

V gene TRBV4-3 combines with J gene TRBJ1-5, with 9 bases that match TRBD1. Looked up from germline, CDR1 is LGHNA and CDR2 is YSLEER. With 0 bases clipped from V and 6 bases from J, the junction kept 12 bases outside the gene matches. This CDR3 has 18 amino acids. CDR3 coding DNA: TGCGCCAGCAGCCAAGATGGTGGGCCCGGGACAGGGAGTCAGCCCCAGCATTTT. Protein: CASSQDGGPGTGSQPQHF.

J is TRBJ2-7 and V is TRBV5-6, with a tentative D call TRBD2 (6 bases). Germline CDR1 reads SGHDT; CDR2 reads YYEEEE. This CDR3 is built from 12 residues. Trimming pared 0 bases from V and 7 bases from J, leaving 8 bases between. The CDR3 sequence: CASSLGRGEQYV. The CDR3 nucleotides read TGTGCCAGCAGCTTGGGTCGGGGGGAGCAGTACGTC.

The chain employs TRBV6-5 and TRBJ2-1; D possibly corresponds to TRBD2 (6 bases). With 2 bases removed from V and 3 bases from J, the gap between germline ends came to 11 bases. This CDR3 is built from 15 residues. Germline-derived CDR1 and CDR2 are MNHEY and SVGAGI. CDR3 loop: CASSYPGGDYNEQFF. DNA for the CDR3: TGTGCCAGCAGTTACCCTGGCGGGGACTACAATGAGCAGTTCTTC.

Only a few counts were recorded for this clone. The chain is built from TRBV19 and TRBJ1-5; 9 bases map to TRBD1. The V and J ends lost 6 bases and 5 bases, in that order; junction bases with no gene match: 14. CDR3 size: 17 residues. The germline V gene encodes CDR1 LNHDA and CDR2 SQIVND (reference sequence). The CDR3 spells CASRALWTGVDDQPQHF. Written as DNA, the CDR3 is TGTGCCAGTAGAGCCCTATGGACAGGGGTCGACGATCAGCCCCAGCATTTT.

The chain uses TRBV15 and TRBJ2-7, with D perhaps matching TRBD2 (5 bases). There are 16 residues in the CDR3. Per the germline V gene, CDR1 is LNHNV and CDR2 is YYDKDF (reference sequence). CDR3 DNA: TGTGCCACCAGCAGATATTCAATGCCGACCGGGGAGTCCCTACACGTC. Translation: CATSRYSMPTGESLHV.

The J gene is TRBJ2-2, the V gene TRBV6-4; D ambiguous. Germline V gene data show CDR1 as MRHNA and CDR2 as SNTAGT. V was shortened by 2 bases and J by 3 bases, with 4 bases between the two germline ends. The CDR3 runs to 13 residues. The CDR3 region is CASSDGDTGELFF. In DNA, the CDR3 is TGTGCCAGCAGTGACGGAGACACCGGGGAGCTGTTTTTT.

The CDR3 region is CASSQSGTPGKLFF. The DNA for the CDR3 is TGCGCCAGCAGCCAGTCGGGTACCCCCGGTAAACTGTTTTTT. This chain connects TRBV4-3 to TRBJ1-4; D is uncertain. From germline, CDR1 is LGHNA and CDR2 YSLEER. Trimming pared 3 bases from V and 11 bases from J, leaving 16 bases between. The CDR3 extends over 14 amino acids.

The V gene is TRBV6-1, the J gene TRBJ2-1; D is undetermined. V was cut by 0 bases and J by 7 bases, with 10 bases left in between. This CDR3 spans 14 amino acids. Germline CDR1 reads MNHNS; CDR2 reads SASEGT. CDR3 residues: CASSEAGSLNEQFF. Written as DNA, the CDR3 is TGTGCCAGCAGTGAAGCGGGCTCACTGAATGAGCAGTTCTTC.

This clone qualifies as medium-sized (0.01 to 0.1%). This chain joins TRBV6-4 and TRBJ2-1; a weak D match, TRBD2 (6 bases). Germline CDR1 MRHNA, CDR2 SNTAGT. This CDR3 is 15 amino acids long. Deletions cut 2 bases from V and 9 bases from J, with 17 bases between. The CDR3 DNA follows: TGTGCCAGCAGTGACGAGTCGGGGGTAGTGGGTGAGCAGTTCTTC. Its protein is CASSDESGVVGEQFF.

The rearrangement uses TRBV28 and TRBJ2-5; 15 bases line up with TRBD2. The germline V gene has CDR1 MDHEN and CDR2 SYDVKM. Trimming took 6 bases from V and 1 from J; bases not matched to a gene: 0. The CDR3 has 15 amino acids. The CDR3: CASRGLAGGQETQYF. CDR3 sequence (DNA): TGTGCCAGCAGGGGACTAGCGGGGGGCCAAGAGACCCAGTACTTC.

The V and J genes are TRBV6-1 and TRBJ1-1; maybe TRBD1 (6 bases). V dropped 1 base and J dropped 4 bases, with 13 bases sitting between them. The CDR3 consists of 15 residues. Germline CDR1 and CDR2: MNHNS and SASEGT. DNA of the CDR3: TGTGCCAGCAGTGAAGTCCCAGGGGAGGGCACTGAAGCTTTCTTT. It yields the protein CASSEVPGEGTEAFF.

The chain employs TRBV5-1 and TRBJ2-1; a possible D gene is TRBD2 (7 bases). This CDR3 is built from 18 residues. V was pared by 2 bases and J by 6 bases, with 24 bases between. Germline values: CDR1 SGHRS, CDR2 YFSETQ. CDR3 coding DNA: TGCGCCAGCAGCTTTCTTCCCGGGGGGCTCCAGTATGGCAATGAGCAGTTCTTC. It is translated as CASSFLPGGLQYGNEQFF.

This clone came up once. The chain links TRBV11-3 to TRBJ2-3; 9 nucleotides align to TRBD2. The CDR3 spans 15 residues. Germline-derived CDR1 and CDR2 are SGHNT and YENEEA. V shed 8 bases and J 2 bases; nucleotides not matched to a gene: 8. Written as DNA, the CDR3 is TGTGCCAGCTCCGGGAGCGGGGGGCACACAGATACGCAGTATTTT. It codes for CASSGSGGHTDTQYF. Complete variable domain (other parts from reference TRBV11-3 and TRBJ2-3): EAGVVQSPRYKIIEKKQPVAFWCNPISGHNTLYWYLQNLGQGPELLIRYENEEAVDDSQLPKDRFSAERLKGVDSTLKIQPAELGDSAVYLCASSGSGGHTDTQYFGPGTRLTVL.

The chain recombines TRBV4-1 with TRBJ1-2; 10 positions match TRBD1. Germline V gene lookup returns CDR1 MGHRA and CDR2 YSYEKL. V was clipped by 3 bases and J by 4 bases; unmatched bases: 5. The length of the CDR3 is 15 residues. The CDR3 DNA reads TGCGCCAGCAGCCAGACAGGGGGCGCGGGCTATGGCTACACCTTC. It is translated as CASSQTGGAGYGYTF.

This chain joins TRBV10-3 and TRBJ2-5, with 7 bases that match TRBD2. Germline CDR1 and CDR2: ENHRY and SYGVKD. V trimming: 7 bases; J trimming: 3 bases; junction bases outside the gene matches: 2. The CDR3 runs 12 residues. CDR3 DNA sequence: TGTGCCATCAAGGCGGGGGAAGAGACCCAGTACTTC. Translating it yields CAIKAGEETQYF.

The CDR3 bases are TGTGCCAGCAGTGCTAGCGGGGGGTTACAAGAGACCCAGTACTTC. It codes for CASSASGGLQETQYF. V and J are TRBV6-5 and TRBJ2-5; the match to TRBD2 covers 11 bases. This CDR3 spans 15 amino acids. Germline values: CDR1 MNHEY, CDR2 SVGAGI. Losses at the gene ends were 5 bases for V and 2 bases for J; bases not matched to a gene: 4.

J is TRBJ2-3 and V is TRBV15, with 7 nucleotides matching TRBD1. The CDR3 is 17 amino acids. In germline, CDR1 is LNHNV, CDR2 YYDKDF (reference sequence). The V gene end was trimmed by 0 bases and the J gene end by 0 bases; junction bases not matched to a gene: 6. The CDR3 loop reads CATSREGTDSSTDTQYF. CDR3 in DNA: TGTGCCACCAGCAGAGAAGGGACAGACTCTAGCACAGATACGCAGTATTTT.

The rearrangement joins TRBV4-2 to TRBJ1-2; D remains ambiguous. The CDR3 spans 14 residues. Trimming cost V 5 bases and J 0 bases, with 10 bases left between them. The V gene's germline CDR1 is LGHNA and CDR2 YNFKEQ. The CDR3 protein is CASSGPGTNYGYTF. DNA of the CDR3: TGTGCCAGCAGCGGGCCCGGAACTAACTATGGCTACACCTTC.

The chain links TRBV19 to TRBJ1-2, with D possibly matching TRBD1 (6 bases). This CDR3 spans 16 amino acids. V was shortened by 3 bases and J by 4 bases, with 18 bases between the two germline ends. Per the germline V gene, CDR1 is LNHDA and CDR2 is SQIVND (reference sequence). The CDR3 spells CASSIEWDIIAYGYTF. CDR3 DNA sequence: TGTGCCAGTAGTATTGAGTGGGACATCATAGCCTATGGCTACACCTTC.